The 21 T cell receptor beta chains in this list originate from one sample, sequenced in a study of blood T cell repertoires in COVID-19. Method: immunoSEQ multiplex PCR; TCRdb's copy keeps in-frame clones and lacks some. The repertoire has tens of thousands of clones, approximately 83% of them found once; the top ten carry roughly 30%. The sequencing input was peripheral blood. The receptors were gathered from a woman aged 80 or older with acute or convalescent COVID-19.

This clone was picked up a small number of times. The chain links TRBV20-1 to TRBJ1-2, with a tentative D call TRBD1 (5 bases). The V end was cut by 3 bases, the J end by 3 bases, with 17 bases between. Germline lookup yields CDR1 DFQATT and CDR2 SNEGSKA (reference sequence). This CDR3 contains 15 residues. The DNA of the CDR3 is TGCAGTGCTAGTACCCAGGGATTAAGCGACTATGGCTACACCTTC. Protein sequence: CSASTQGLSDYGYTF.

This clone occurred once. This chain connects TRBV11-2 to TRBJ2-1; no firm D call. The germline V and J ends were trimmed by 5 bases and 0 bases, with 17 bases remaining between them. Germline V gives CDR1 SGHAT, CDR2 FQNNGV. This CDR3 has 17 amino acids. CDR3 loop: CASSPSPPPSSYNEQFF. For the CDR3, the DNA is TGTGCCAGCAGCCCTAGTCCCCCCCCGAGCTCCTACAATGAGCAGTTCTTC.

The chain recombines TRBV28 with TRBJ2-7; 7 bases fit TRBD2. V dropped 4 bases and J dropped 2; count of bases not matched to a gene: 8. Germline CDR1 MDHEN, CDR2 SYDVKM. This CDR3 comprises 15 residues. CDR3 in DNA: TGTGCCAGCAGTTCCCCGGGACTATTAGCCTACGAGCAGTACTTC. Its translation: CASSSPGLLAYEQYF.

The CDR3 sequence: CAIRDRNEQYF. In nucleotides, the CDR3 is TGTGCCATCAGGGACAGGAACGAGCAGTACTTC. The chain is built from TRBV10-3 and TRBJ2-7; TRBD1 agrees at 7 bases. Germline assignment: CDR1 ENHRY and CDR2 SYGVKD. J lost 5 bases, V lost 6 bases, and 1 base had no gene match. This CDR3 has 11 residues.

The chain is built from TRBV3-1 (or the pseudogene TRBV3-2) and TRBJ2-1; the match to TRBD2 covers 11 bases. The germline CDR1 and CDR2 sequences are LGHDT and YNNKEL (reference sequence). V was clipped by 5 bases and J by 6 bases; unmatched bases: 6. The CDR3 runs to 15 residues. CDR3 sequence (DNA): TGTGCCAGCAGCTTCGGACTAGCGGGTGGCAATGAGCAGTTCTTC. Translated, it gives CASSFGLAGGNEQFF.

The V gene is TRBV11-3, the J gene TRBJ1-1; 12 bases are a match to TRBD1. The V and J ends lost 1 base and 2 bases, in that order; junction bases with no gene match: 5. This CDR3 is built from 17 residues. Germline V lookup: CDR1 SGHNT, CDR2 YENEEA. The CDR3 coding sequence is TGTGCCAGCAGCTTAGGGGACAGGGGGCCGAAAAACACTGAAGCTTTCTTT. Encoded protein: CASSLGDRGPKNTEAFF.

V and J are TRBV5-4 and TRBJ2-2; tentative D call: TRBD1 (6 bases). The CDR3 spans 16 residues. Trimming stripped 2 bases from V and 3 bases from J, with 14 bases between. Germline CDR1 reads SGHNT; CDR2 reads YYREEE (reference sequence). The CDR3 sequence: CASSFYLGADTGELFF. CDR3 bases: TGTGCCAGCAGCTTCTATTTGGGGGCGGACACCGGGGAGCTGTTTTTT.

The gene calls are TRBV5-8 and TRBJ1-6; maybe TRBD1 (5 bases). The germline gives CDR1 SGHTS, CDR2 YDEGEE. V lost 4 bases, J lost 5 bases, and 10 bases lay in between. The CDR3 contains 14 residues. For the CDR3, the DNA is TGTGCCAGCAGCCAGGCGGGGGATAATTCACCCCTCCACTTT. Its translation is CASSQAGDNSPLHF.

The CDR3, as DNA: TGTGCCAGCAGTCCGCAGGGCGACTACGAGCAGTACTTC. Translation: CASSPQGDYEQYF. The V gene is TRBV28, the J gene TRBJ2-7; D is possibly TRBD1 (5 bases). The CDR3 spans 13 residues. V shed 5 bases and J shed 3 bases, with 11 bases lying between them. Per germline, CDR1 MDHEN and CDR2 SYDVKM.

V is TRBV24-1 and J is TRBJ2-4; possible D gene TRBD1, 5 bases. The CDR3 runs 13 residues. V lost 3 bases, J lost 9 bases, and 11 bases lay in between. Germline V CDR1 and CDR2: KGHDR, SFDVKD. The CDR3 sequence: CATSDRGQGIQYF. The CDR3 coding sequence is TGTGCCACCAGTGATCGCGGACAAGGCATTCAGTACTTC.

The chain couples TRBV4-3 to TRBJ2-1; TRBD2 agrees at 10 bases. Germline CDR1 is LGHNA and CDR2 is YSLEER. CDR3 length: 15 residues. After removal of 4 bases from V and 7 bases from J, the junction contained 7 bases not matched to a gene. CDR3 sequence reads: CASSLRTSGANEQFF. The DNA of the CDR3 is TGCGCCAGCAGCCTCCGGACTAGCGGTGCGAATGAGCAGTTCTTC.

The rearrangement uses TRBV5-1 and TRBJ2-6, with 9 bases fitting TRBD1. V lost 3 bases to trimming and J lost 4 bases; unmatched junction nucleotides: 8. The CDR3 length is 17 residues. Germline values: CDR1 SGHRS, CDR2 YFSETQ. The CDR3 spells CASSSGTGPLGANVLTF. In DNA, the CDR3 is TGCGCCAGCAGCTCCGGGACAGGGCCCTTAGGGGCCAACGTCCTGACTTTC. The full variable domain, its missing parts supplied by reference TRBV5-1 and TRBJ2-6, is KAGVTQTPRYLIKTRGQQVTLSCSPISGHRSVSWYQQTPGQGLQFLFEYFSETQRNKGNFPGRFSGRQFSNSRSEMNVSTLELGDSALYLCASSSGTGPLGANVLTFGAGSRLTVL.

This sequence joins TRBV7-9 and TRBJ2-3, with 9 bases that match TRBD1. CDR3 length: 15 amino acids. CDR1 and CDR2 from the germline V gene are SEHNR and FQNEAQ (reference sequence). The J segment lost 5 bases and the V segment lost 6 bases, leaving 9 bases of the junction unmatched. The CDR3 spells CASRKTGGIKDTQYF. DNA for the CDR3: TGTGCCAGCAGAAAGACAGGGGGTATAAAAGATACGCAGTATTTT. Using reference TRBV7-9 and TRBJ2-3 for the parts outside the CDR3, the full variable domain is DTGVSQNPRHKITKRGQNVTFRCDPISEHNRLYWYRQTLGQGPEFLTYFQNEAQLEKSRLLSDRFSAERPKGSFSTLEIQRTEQGDSAMYLCASRKTGGIKDTQYFGPGTRLTVL.

The chain links TRBV3-1 (or the pseudogene TRBV3-2) to TRBJ2-2; TRBD1 might be the D (6 bases). The germline V gene encodes CDR1 LGHDT and CDR2 YNNKEL (reference sequence). V dropped 6 bases and J dropped 5 bases, with 16 bases sitting between them. The CDR3 length is 15 residues. CDR3 nucleotides: TGTGCCAGCAGTCTCCTACAGGGTTTTACCGGGGAGCTGTTTTTT. It specifies CASSLLQGFTGELFF.

The chain has TRBV5-4 and TRBJ2-1, with 8 bases matching TRBD2. V lost 0 bases to trimming and J lost 2 bases; unmatched junction nucleotides: 7. Germline assignment: CDR1 SGHNT and CDR2 YYREEE (reference sequence). This CDR3 has 17 amino acids. The CDR3 loop reads CASSLGALAATYNEQFF. In DNA form, the CDR3 reads TGTGCCAGCAGCTTGGGGGCACTAGCGGCAACCTACAATGAGCAGTTCTTC.

In nucleotides, the CDR3 is TGCGCCAGCAGCTTCACCTCATCTCTAGACAGGTCCACTGAAGCTTTCTTT. This codes for CASSFTSSLDRSTEAFF. V gene TRBV5-1 combines with J gene TRBJ1-1; TRBD1 is a possible D gene (6 bases). The CDR3 runs 17 residues. CDR1 is SGHRS, CDR2 YFSETQ, per germline. Deletions cut 2 bases from V and 4 bases from J, with 21 bases between.

In DNA, the CDR3 is TGCGCCAGCAGCCTCGGGGGACTAGCGGGAGGAGAGACCCAGTACTTC. Its protein product is CASSLGGLAGGETQYF. V and J are TRBV4-1 and TRBJ2-5, with TRBD2 matching over 15 bases. The length of the CDR3 is 16 residues. CDR1 MGHRA and CDR2 YSYEKL come from the germline V gene. V shed 4 bases, J shed 4 bases, and the junction held 4 bases outside the gene matches.

The gene calls are TRBV7-9 and TRBJ2-2, with D unresolved. The ends were cut back, 5 bases at V and 4 bases at J, with 14 bases in the middle. Germline assignment: CDR1 SEHNR and CDR2 FQNEAQ (reference sequence). The CDR3 has 15 amino acids. The CDR3: CASSPAQVGTGELFF. The DNA of the CDR3 is TGTGCCAGCAGCCCCGCCCAGGTCGGCACCGGGGAGCTGTTTTTT. The full variable domain, in which reference TRBV7-9 and TRBJ2-2 provide the parts outside the CDR3, is DTGVSQNPRHKITKRGQNVTFRCDPISEHNRLYWYRQTLGQGPEFLTYFQNEAQLEKSRLLSDRFSAERPKGSFSTLEIQRTEQGDSAMYLCASSPAQVGTGELFFGEGSRLTVL.

The rearrangement uses TRBV4-1 and TRBJ2-3, with 7 nucleotides matching TRBD1. Germline assignment: CDR1 MGHRA and CDR2 YSYEKL. The junction had 4 bases not matched to a gene; V was cut back by 3 bases and J by 4 bases. This CDR3 has 14 amino acids. The CDR3 DNA reads TGCGCCAGCAGCCAGACCGGACAGGCAGATACGCAGTATTTT. Its protein is CASSQTGQADTQYF.

This chain links TRBV20-1 with TRBJ2-3; a weak D match, TRBD1 (5 bases). The CDR3 has 13 residues. V was trimmed by 3 bases and J by 4 bases, leaving 11 bases between them. CDR1 and CDR2 from the germline V gene are DFQATT and SNEGSKA (reference sequence). The DNA for the CDR3 is TGCAGTGCTAGTATTCAGGGCGCAGATACGCAGTATTTT. Protein sequence: CSASIQGADTQYF.

The rearrangement links TRBV28 to TRBJ1-5; a weak D match, TRBD1 (6 bases). The CDR3 totals 15 residues. The V gene lost 4 bases and the J gene lost 6 bases, with 16 bases spanning the gap. Germline V lookup: CDR1 MDHEN, CDR2 SYDVKM. In nucleotides, the CDR3 is TGTGCCAGCAGTTGGGGACAATCTAGGACTCAGCCCCAGCATTTT. Protein product: CASSWGQSRTQPQHF.